A single sample gave rise to the 26 T cell receptor beta chains below, sequenced in a study of T cells in Graves' hyperthyroidism and ophthalmopathy (dated by TCRdb to between 2018 and 2021). Library preparation used multiplex PCR. The run used an Illumina HiSeq 2000. Amplification of TCR beta CDR3 regions was carried out from RNA transcripts. For the first round of RT-PCR on the TCR CDR3, the HTBI primer set was used together with the Qiagen OneStep RT-PCR kit. The raw public data were reprocessed by TCRdb itself: fastp quality trimming at Q25, MiXCR clonotype calling, in-frame beta chains only. Each entry is one CDR3 protein sequence, shown with its most common DNA and genes. Within this sample are approximately 430,000 distinct CDR3 sequences, with approximately 15% of them counted one time only. Jointly, the top ten make up around 7.7% of the sample. Sequences were obtained from blood. These receptors were collected from a woman aged 18-29 years with Graves' hyperthyroidism.

CDR3 sequence reads: CASSLNIGTGLDYGYTF. CDR3 DNA sequence: TGTGCCAGCAGTTTAAATATCGGGACAGGGCTAGACTATGGCTACACCTTC. The chain is built from TRBV28 and TRBJ1-2, with 9 bases fitting TRBD1. The ends lost 2 bases at V and 3 bases at J; junction bases unmatched: 10. Looked up from germline, CDR1 is MDHEN and CDR2 is SYDVKM. The length of the CDR3 is 17 residues.

This clonotype appeared many times. The V call is TRBV6-1, the J call TRBJ1-3; 8 nucleotides line up with TRBD1. From germline, CDR1 is MNHNS and CDR2 SASEGT. The CDR3 has 17 amino acids. Trimming at V came to 5 bases and at J to 1 base, leaving 10 bases not matched to a gene. The CDR3 reads CASSNRQGRRSGNTIYF. The CDR3 DNA reads TGTGCCAGCAGTAATAGACAGGGGCGCCGTTCTGGAAACACCATATATTTT.

This clonotype was seen many times. V gene TRBV6-1 combines with J gene TRBJ2-7, with no clear D. Per the germline V gene, CDR1 is MNHNS and CDR2 is SASEGT. Trimming shortened V by 5 bases and J by 2 bases, and 10 bases separated the two germline ends. The CDR3 runs 13 residues. The CDR3 sequence is CASSKHEAYEQYF. CDR3 sequence (DNA): TGTGCCAGCAGTAAGCATGAGGCCTACGAGCAGTACTTC.

In its sample, this clonotype was seen many times. The V and J genes are TRBV10-2 and TRBJ2-7, with no clear D. The germline CDR1 and CDR2 sequences are WSHSY and SAAADI. This CDR3 has 14 amino acids. The ends were cut back, 8 bases at V and 6 bases at J, with 20 bases in the middle. CDR3 nucleotides: TGCGCCAGCGGTACCGTATGGGTTCGTAGCGAGCAGTACTTC. This sequence encodes CASGTVWVRSEQYF.

The genes are TRBV12-3 or TRBV12-4 and TRBJ1-3, with D perhaps matching TRBD1 (5 bases). Trimming pared 6 bases from V and 2 bases from J, leaving 20 bases between. This CDR3 comprises 17 residues. In DNA form, the CDR3 reads TGTGCCAGCAGCCCCCTATCCAGGGTAAATACTGGAAACACCATATATTTT. Translated, it gives CASSPLSRVNTGNTIYF.

The chain uses TRBV19 and TRBJ2-7, with a tentative D call TRBD1 (6 bases). Germline CDR1 and CDR2: LNHDA and SQIVND (reference sequence). The CDR3 covers 13 residues. Trimming stripped 6 bases from V and 2 bases from J, with 11 bases between. This CDR3 is CASRGTLAYEQYF. The CDR3 bases are TGTGCCAGTAGAGGGACACTTGCCTACGAGCAGTACTTC.

This clonotype was seen a few times. The chain has TRBV6-6 and TRBJ1-6; possible D gene TRBD1, 6 bases. The V gene lost 0 bases and the J gene lost 5 bases, with 14 bases spanning the gap. Germline values: CDR1 MNHNY, CDR2 SVGAGI (reference sequence). The CDR3 has 17 amino acids. The DNA for the CDR3 is TGTGCCAGCAGTTACTCGAGGGCCCACAGGGATAATTCACCCCTCCACTTT. This sequence encodes CASSYSRAHRDNSPLHF.

This clonotype was picked up many times. The rearrangement links TRBV12-3 or TRBV12-4 to TRBJ1-5; a weak D match, TRBD1 (5 bases). The V end lost 3 bases, the J end lost 3 bases, and 9 bases lay between the germline ends. The CDR3 contains 14 residues. The DNA of the CDR3 is TGTGCCAGCAGTTTGAGGGGAATCAATCAGCCCCAGCATTTT. Residues: CASSLRGINQPQHF.

This clonotype was recorded at least ten times. The chain carries TRBV4-1 and TRBJ2-3; 9 positions agree with TRBD2. V dropped 3 bases and J dropped 0; count of bases not matched to a gene: 7. This CDR3 comprises 17 residues. CDR1 is MGHRA and CDR2 is YSYEKL in the germline V gene. CDR3 region: CASSHRASGTSTDTQYF. CDR3 in DNA: TGCGCCAGCAGCCATCGGGCTAGCGGGACTAGCACAGATACGCAGTATTTT.

V usage is TRBV6-1 and J usage is TRBJ2-1, with 14 bases that match TRBD2. CDR1 and CDR2 (germline): MNHNS, SASEGT. The V segment lost 6 bases and the J segment 5 bases; nucleotides outside the gene matches: 9. There are 17 residues in the CDR3. CDR3: CASSQNTGLAGDNEQFF. The CDR3 coding sequence is TGTGCCAGCAGCCAGAATACGGGACTAGCGGGAGACAATGAGCAGTTCTTC.

This clonotype was observed at least ten times. The chain joins TRBV6-1 to TRBJ2-7; D uncertain. This CDR3 contains 14 residues. CDR1 is MNHNS, CDR2 SASEGT, per germline. Trimming shortened V by 3 bases and J by 4 bases, and 13 bases separated the two germline ends. The CDR3 region is CASSDRSQGYEQYF. The CDR3 DNA follows: TGTGCCAGCAGTGATCGGTCGCAAGGGTACGAGCAGTACTTC.

This clonotype showed up many times. This chain connects TRBV5-8 to TRBJ2-1; the D call may be TRBD1 or TRBD2 (6 bases each). CDR3 size: 16 residues. Germline V lookup: CDR1 SGHTS, CDR2 YDEGEE. The V end was cut by 4 bases, the J end by 7 bases, with 21 bases between. In DNA form, the CDR3 reads TGTGCCAGCAGCACCCCGGGACTCAAGGGGGATAATGAGCAGTTCTTC. This codes for CASSTPGLKGDNEQFF.

This clonotype was detected a few times. This sequence joins TRBV7-3 and TRBJ1-1; 8 bases agree with TRBD1. Germline CDR1 SGHTA, CDR2 FQGTGA. V lost 3 bases to trimming and J lost 3 bases; unmatched junction nucleotides: 12. This CDR3 has 17 residues. The CDR3 sequence is CASSLGWSGQGDTEAFF. CDR3 DNA: TGTGCCAGCAGCTTGGGCTGGAGTGGACAGGGAGACACTGAAGCTTTCTTT.

This clonotype was seen ten or more times. V is TRBV10-2 and J is TRBJ2-7; 9 nucleotides agree with TRBD2. Germline values: CDR1 WSHSY, CDR2 SAAADI. The CDR3 contains 13 residues. Germline trimming cut 6 bases from V and 0 bases from J; bases unmatched to any gene: 0. CDR3 region: CASRLAGSYEQYF. In DNA form, the CDR3 reads TGCGCCAGCAGACTAGCGGGCTCCTACGAGCAGTACTTC.

At least ten counts were recorded for this clonotype. The chain uses TRBV7-9 and TRBJ2-5; either TRBD1 or TRBD2 may fit D (5 bases each). Germline V gives CDR1 SEHNR, CDR2 FQNEAQ (reference sequence). The germline V and J ends were trimmed by 1 base and 4 bases, with 13 bases remaining between them. The CDR3 runs to 15 residues. The CDR3 DNA is TGTGCCAGCAGCTTAGGGGACGTGGTTGTAGAGACCCAGTACTTC. Its translation is CASSLGDVVVETQYF. The entire variable domain, with the rest obtained from reference TRBV7-9 and TRBJ2-5, is as follows: DTGVSQNPRHKITKRGQNVTFRCDPISEHNRLYWYRQTLGQGPEFLTYFQNEAQLEKSRLLSDRFSAERPKGSFSTLEIQRTEQGDSAMYLCASSLGDVVVETQYFGPGTRLLVL.

The V call is TRBV6-2 or TRBV6-3, the J call TRBJ1-5, with 15 bases identical to TRBD2. With the DNA end fitting TRBJ2-3 better, the J assignment may be wrong. The CDR3 is made up of 17 amino acids. In germline, CDR1 is MNHEY, CDR2 SVGEGT. The CDR3 DNA reads as TGTGCCAGCAGTTCCCCTCCGGGACTAGCGGGAGGTCCGCCCCAGTATTTT. Protein product: CASSSPPGLAGGPPQYF.

This clonotype showed up just once. The CDR3 DNA follows: TGCAGCGCCCAGAAGGTGGGCACAGATACGCAGTATTTT. It codes for CSAQKVGTDTQYF. This chain links TRBV29-1 with TRBJ2-3; D is uncertain. The germline V gene encodes CDR1 SQVTM and CDR2 ANQGSEA. Trimming shortened V by 7 bases and J by 1 base, and 12 bases separated the two germline ends. The length of the CDR3 is 13 residues.

At least ten counts were recorded for this clonotype. The chain employs TRBV27 and TRBJ2-1, with D possibly TRBD2 on 5 matching bases. Trimming took off 6 bases at V and 1 base at J, with 16 bases between the two ends. From germline, CDR1 is MNHEY and CDR2 SMNVEV (reference sequence). The CDR3 length is 16 residues. This chain's CDR3 is CASRISGWISYNEQFF. The CDR3 bases are TGTGCCAGCAGAATAAGCGGATGGATTTCCTACAATGAGCAGTTCTTC.

The rearrangement joins TRBV9 to TRBJ2-1, with D tentatively TRBD1 (6 bases). The CDR3 length is 15 residues. Trimming cost V 4 bases and J 3 bases, with 14 bases left between them. From germline, CDR1 is SGDLS and CDR2 YYNGEE. This CDR3 is CASSLTGINYNEQFF. The CDR3 DNA follows: TGTGCCAGCAGCTTAACAGGGATAAACTACAATGAGCAGTTCTTC. The full variable domain, with the rest looked up from reference TRBV9 and TRBJ2-1, is DSGVTQTPKHLITATGQRVTLRCSPRSGDLSVYWYQQSLDQGLQFLIQYYNGEERAKGNILERFSAQQFPDLHSELNLSSLELGDSALYFCASSLTGINYNEQFFGPGTRLTVL.

This clonotype was counted ten times or more. The chain joins TRBV28 to TRBJ1-2, with no clear D. V lost 5 bases and J lost 4, with 14 bases in between. CDR3 length: 14 residues. Germline CDR1 and CDR2: MDHEN and SYDVKM. CDR3 DNA sequence: TGTGCCAGCAGTCCCCCTACCGTGGTCTATGGCTACACCTTC. This gives the protein CASSPPTVVYGYTF.

This clonotype was seen many times. The chain uses TRBV6-6 and TRBJ1-4, with D perhaps TRBD1 (5 bases). V was clipped by 0 bases and J by 6 bases, with 11 bases between them. The germline gives CDR1 MNHNY, CDR2 SVGAGI (reference sequence). The CDR3 has 15 amino acids. The CDR3 protein is CASSYSGPTDEKLFF. DNA of the CDR3: TGTGCCAGCAGTTACTCGGGACCGACGGATGAAAAACTGTTTTTT.

This clonotype was recorded at least ten times. The chain uses TRBV9 and TRBJ2-7; 7 bases align to TRBD2. The J segment lost 6 bases and the V segment lost 4 bases, leaving 13 bases of the junction unmatched. CDR3 length: 15 amino acids. Germline V gene sequence: CDR1 SGDLS, CDR2 YYNGEE. The CDR3 DNA is TGTGCCAGCAGCCCCACCCCCGGACTAGTGCGCGAGCAGTACTTC. Its protein product is CASSPTPGLVREQYF. Full variable domain (outside the CDR3, taken from reference TRBV9 and TRBJ2-7): DSGVTQTPKHLITATGQRVTLRCSPRSGDLSVYWYQQSLDQGLQFLIQYYNGEERAKGNILERFSAQQFPDLHSELNLSSLELGDSALYFCASSPTPGLVREQYFGPGTRLTVT.

This clonotype was counted a few times. The V gene is TRBV6-1, the J gene TRBJ1-5, with D perhaps TRBD1 (6 bases). CDR3 length: 13 amino acids. The V end was cut by 8 bases, the J end by 8 bases, with 16 bases between. Looked up from germline, CDR1 is MNHNS and CDR2 is SASEGT. The CDR3, as DNA: TGTGCCAGCCAACTAAGGGGGGATGAGCCCCAGCATTTT. Translated: CASQLRGDEPQHF.

This clonotype was seen a handful of times. This chain uses TRBV20-1 with TRBJ1-6, with 8 positions matching TRBD1. Trimming cost V 2 bases and J 10 bases; bases outside gene matches: 7. Germline V CDR1 and CDR2: DFQATT, SNEGSKA (reference sequence). CDR3 length: 14 residues. The CDR3 here is CSARNSGGDSPLHF. CDR3 DNA: TGCAGTGCTAGAAATTCAGGGGGCGACTCACCCCTCCACTTT.

This chain connects TRBV9 to TRBJ2-2; possible D gene TRBD1, 6 bases. The CDR3 is 17 amino acids. CDR1 is SGDLS, CDR2 YYNGEE, per germline. The V gene lost 3 bases and the J gene lost 1 base, with 16 bases spanning the gap. This chain's CDR3 is CASSADWDIRNTGELFF. For the CDR3, the DNA is TGTGCCAGCAGCGCCGACTGGGACATCAGGAACACCGGGGAGCTGTTTTTT.

This clonotype was seen many times. This chain links TRBV6-1 with TRBJ2-5; weak D call: TRBD2 (7 bases). The CDR3 loop spans 15 amino acids. V dropped 7 bases and J dropped 5 bases, with 20 bases sitting between them. Germline V gene data show CDR1 as MNHNS and CDR2 as SASEGT. The CDR3 DNA reads TGTGCCAGCATTTCGGCGGGGGCTGGGAGGGAGACCCAGTACTTC. Protein sequence: CASISAGAGRETQYF.